This TCR beta chain originates from a study of CD8+CD57+ T cells in acquired aplastic anemia. Looking at the study overall: CD4+ and CD8+ cells, once sorted, gave DNA averaging about 3 ug.

Trimming cost V 7 bases and J 7 bases, with 17 bases left between them. CDR1 is DFQATT, CDR2 SNEGSKA, per germline (reference sequence). The CDR3 sequence is 14 residues long. The study profiled TCR beta VDJ and CDR3 using genomic DNA as template. TCRdb independently ran MiXCR on the reads; one entry per CDR3 protein. The table has hundreds of thousands of distinct CDR3 sequences, approximately 60% seen once. Selection for sequencing was limited to patients who had shown CD8+CD57+ cell expansion by flow cytometry. The origin of this receptor is a human donor with aplastic anemia. This chain connects TRBV20-1 to TRBJ1-6; possible D gene TRBD1, 6 bases. Sequencing was carried out using sorted CD4+, CD8+, or CD8+CD57+ T cells (not recorded which) from PBMCs. The CDR3 coding sequence is TGCAGTGGGAAAGGGGGGGGCAGGAATTCACCCCTCCACTTT. This encodes CSGKGGGRNSPLHF.